These 17 T cell receptor beta chains were all obtained from the same sample, sequenced in a study of OX40 agonist ivuxolimab in advanced cancers. Sequenced by immunoSEQ multiplex PCR; TCRdb stores in-frame clones only, minus some. This sample yields about 79,000 clones, of which 91% are seen a single time; roughly 7.4% belongs to the top ten. The sequences come from CD4+ or CD8+ T cells sorted from blood, collected in a trial of the OX40 agonist ivuxolimab. The origin of the receptors is an adult with an advanced solid tumor such as melanoma, head and neck, liver or kidney cancer.

The chain combines TRBV6-5 with TRBJ1-5; D is unresolved. The CDR3 totals 15 residues. CDR1 is MNHEY and CDR2 is SVGAGI in the germline V gene. The V end lost 6 bases, the J end lost 1 base, and 13 bases lay between the germline ends. CDR3 loop: CASRFLGSSNQPQHF. The CDR3 DNA follows: TGTGCCAGCAGATTCCTCGGATCCAGCAATCAGCCCCAGCATTTT.

V usage is TRBV7-9 and J usage is TRBJ2-5; no definite D call. This CDR3 has 15 amino acids. Trimming cost V 5 bases and J 5 bases, with 18 bases left between them. CDR1 and CDR2 (germline): SEHNR, FQNEAQ (reference sequence). CDR3 coding DNA: TGTGCCAGCAGCCCGACCGCTCTGCTACAGGAGACCCAGTACTTC. Encoded protein: CASSPTALLQETQYF.

CDR3 amino acids: CASSLGAGRDYGYTF. The DNA for the CDR3 is TGTGCCAGCAGTCTAGGGGCAGGGAGGGACTATGGCTACACCTTC. V is TRBV28 and J is TRBJ1-2, with D possibly being TRBD1 (5 bases). CDR3 length equals 15 residues. The V gene's germline CDR1 is MDHEN and CDR2 SYDVKM. Between the trimmed V and J ends, which lost 5 bases and 3 bases, there was a span of 16 bases.

This sequence joins TRBV18 and TRBJ2-2, with D unresolved. The CDR3 loop spans 14 amino acids. Looked up from germline, CDR1 is KGHSH and CDR2 is LQKENI. Trimming removed 3 bases at V and 3 bases at J, with 8 bases between. This CDR3 is CASSPRTDTGELFF. CDR3 coding DNA: TGTGCCAGCTCACCCCGGACGGACACCGGGGAGCTGTTTTTT. Full variable domain (missing parts from reference TRBV18 and TRBJ2-2): NAGVMQNPRHLVRRRGQEARLRCSPMKGHSHVYWYRQLPEEGLKFMVYLQKENIIDESGMPKERFSAEFPKEGPSILRIQQVVRGDSAAYFCASSPRTDTGELFFGEGSRLTVL.

The chain joins TRBV9 to TRBJ2-1, with TRBD2 matching over 13 bases. J was trimmed by 6 bases and V by 1 base; bases with no gene match: 7. The CDR3 is 17 residues long. Germline V gene data show CDR1 as SGDLS and CDR2 as YYNGEE. The chain's CDR3 is CASSVSSRLAGGNEQFF. CDR3 DNA: TGTGCCAGCAGCGTATCTTCCCGACTAGCGGGAGGCAATGAGCAGTTCTTC. Full variable domain (rest looked up from reference TRBV9 and TRBJ2-1): DSGVTQTPKHLITATGQRVTLRCSPRSGDLSVYWYQQSLDQGLQFLIQYYNGEERAKGNILERFSAQQFPDLHSELNLSSLELGDSALYFCASSVSSRLAGGNEQFFGPGTRLTVL.

The genes are TRBV10-1 and TRBJ2-7, with 10 bases identical to TRBD1. The length of the CDR3 is 16 residues. Germline lookup yields CDR1 WNHNN and CDR2 SYGVQD (reference sequence). V lost 1 base and J lost 5; bases outside the gene matches: 8. This CDR3 reads CASSEFLGTGVHEQYF. In DNA form, the CDR3 reads TGCGCCAGCAGTGAGTTCCTGGGGACAGGGGTCCACGAGCAGTACTTC.

V and J are TRBV30 and TRBJ2-2, with unresolved D. CDR1 is GTSNPN and CDR2 is SVGIG in the germline V gene (reference sequence). The CDR3 has 15 residues. V gave up 4 bases and J gave up 2 bases, with 14 bases separating them. CDR3 protein: CAWTRKAANTGELFF. The CDR3 coding sequence is TGTGCCTGGACGCGTAAGGCCGCAAACACCGGGGAGCTGTTTTTT.

This chain connects TRBV15 to TRBJ2-3; no definite D call. Trimming cost V 0 bases and J 4 bases, with 11 bases left between them. Germline CDR1 is LNHNV and CDR2 is YYDKDF (reference sequence). CDR3 length: 15 amino acids. CDR3 sequence (DNA): TGTGCCACCAGCAGAGAACGGTCGGCGCCAGATACGCAGTATTTT. Translation gives CATSRERSAPDTQYF.

The chain has TRBV5-4 and TRBJ1-4; D is uncertain. Trimming took 2 bases from V and 0 from J, leaving 14 bases between them. The CDR3 has 17 amino acids. The V gene's germline CDR1 is SGHNT and CDR2 YYREEE (reference sequence). The CDR3 sequence: CASSFGRAGATNEKLFF. The CDR3 DNA reads as TGTGCCAGCAGCTTTGGGAGGGCGGGCGCAACTAATGAAAAACTGTTTTTT.

The chain is built from TRBV11-3 and TRBJ2-1; no reliable D call. CDR1 is SGHNT, CDR2 YENEEA, per germline. The CDR3 sequence is 12 residues long. Deletions cut 0 bases from V and 7 bases from J, with 4 bases between. The CDR3 loop reads CASSLDTNEQFF. CDR3 bases: TGTGCCAGCAGCTTAGATACAAATGAGCAGTTCTTC. The variable domain in full, with the rest retrieved from reference TRBV11-3 and TRBJ2-1, is EAGVVQSPRYKIIEKKQPVAFWCNPISGHNTLYWYLQNLGQGPELLIRYENEEAVDDSQLPKDRFSAERLKGVDSTLKIQPAELGDSAVYLCASSLDTNEQFFGPGTRLTVL.

J is TRBJ2-7 and V is TRBV25-1; the match to TRBD1 covers 8 bases. The CDR3 runs to 14 residues. V dropped 3 bases and J dropped 7; count of bases not matched to a gene: 8. Germline V CDR1 and CDR2: MGHDK, SYGVNS. CDR3 DNA: TGTGCCAGCAGTGAGGAACAGGGGGAAGGGGAGCAGTACTTC. Protein sequence: CASSEEQGEGEQYF.

This rearrangement joins TRBV14 to TRBJ1-4; the D is unclear. The CDR3 has 14 amino acids. The germline V and J ends were trimmed by 4 bases and 3 bases, with 9 bases remaining between them. In germline, CDR1 is SGHDN, CDR2 FVKESK. CDR3 sequence reads: CASSRGYANEKLFF. CDR3 in DNA: TGTGCCAGCAGCCGGGGATACGCTAATGAAAAACTGTTTTTT.

The chain has TRBV18 and TRBJ2-5, with D unresolved. There are 12 residues in the CDR3. V shed 1 base and J shed 7 bases, with 7 bases lying between them. Germline CDR1 KGHSH, CDR2 LQKENI. CDR3 DNA sequence: TGTGCCAGCTCACCACTCCTGGGGACCCAGTACTTC. It translates to CASSPLLGTQYF. Supplemented by reference TRBV18 and TRBJ2-5, the full variable domain reads NAGVMQNPRHLVRRRGQEARLRCSPMKGHSHVYWYRQLPEEGLKFMVYLQKENIIDESGMPKERFSAEFPKEGPSILRIQQVVRGDSAAYFCASSPLLGTQYFGPGTRLLVL.

This sequence joins TRBV5-4 and TRBJ2-3; D is unresolved. V lost 0 bases and J 0 bases, leaving 8 bases between the germline ends. The germline V gene encodes CDR1 SGHNT and CDR2 YYREEE (reference sequence). The CDR3 extends over 15 amino acids. The CDR3 sequence: CASSLERASTDTQYF. Here the CDR3 DNA reads TGTGCCAGCAGCTTGGAGCGCGCTAGCACAGATACGCAGTATTTT.

The J gene is TRBJ2-1, the V gene TRBV27; possibly TRBD1 for D (6 bases). The length of the CDR3 is 16 residues. V lost 5 bases and J 6 bases, leaving 20 bases between the germline ends. Germline CDR1 MNHEY, CDR2 SMNVEV (reference sequence). CDR3 sequence reads: CASSKGQWGQGNEQFF. CDR3 DNA: TGTGCCAGCAGTAAAGGACAGTGGGGACAAGGCAATGAGCAGTTCTTC.

The chain has TRBV27 and TRBJ2-5; D is possibly TRBD1 (6 bases). The germline V and J ends were trimmed by 2 bases and 0 bases, with 13 bases remaining between them. Germline V gene lookup returns CDR1 MNHEY and CDR2 SMNVEV (reference sequence). The CDR3 spans 16 residues. CDR3 coding DNA: TGTGCCAGCAGTTTAAGGTGGACAGTAAACCAAGAGACCCAGTACTTC. Translating it yields CASSLRWTVNQETQYF.

The chain has TRBV25-1 and TRBJ2-1; 10 bases match TRBD2. The trim removed 4 bases at V and 0 bases at J, leaving 9 bases unmatched. Germline V gives CDR1 MGHDK, CDR2 SYGVNS. The CDR3 is 18 residues long. Written as DNA, the CDR3 is TGTGCCAGCAGTGGGGGTAGCGGGAGGTCTAGCTCCTACAATGAGCAGTTCTTC. This codes for CASSGGSGRSSSYNEQFF.